This passage covers 5 T cell receptor beta chains from one sample sequenced in a study of T cells in Graves' hyperthyroidism and ophthalmopathy. The TCR beta CDR3 regions underwent amplification using RNA transcripts as the source. First-round RT-PCR of the TCR CDR3 relied on the HTBI primer set. Each CDR3 protein is one row after TCRdb ran MiXCR on the multiplex PCR reads. Here the sample spans around 620,000 distinct CDR3 sequences, 16% being singletons. Sequencing was performed on blood. The origin of the receptors is a woman in her twenties or thirties with Graves' hyperthyroidism.

The chain is built from TRBV2 and TRBJ1-5, with D hard to call. V gave up 11 bases and J gave up 5 bases, with 16 bases separating them. Germline CDR1 is SNHLY and CDR2 is FYNNEI. The CDR3 has 13 amino acids. The CDR3 DNA is TGTGCCGGCATGGTCCTAGGCGATCAGCCCCAGCATTTT. Its protein product is CAGMVLGDQPQHF.

This clonotype has a handful of counts. The rearrangement uses TRBV24-1 and TRBJ2-5; a possible D gene is TRBD1 (5 bases). CDR1 and CDR2 from the germline V gene are KGHDR and SFDVKD. This CDR3 is built from 13 residues. V lost 5 bases and J lost 5, with 11 bases in between. CDR3 protein: CATSGGLRETQYF. The CDR3 DNA reads TGTGCCACCAGTGGGGGCTTGAGGGAGACCCAGTACTTC.

This clonotype occurred many times. The chain combines TRBV12-3 or TRBV12-4 with TRBJ2-5; 9 positions match TRBD2. CDR3 length: 15 residues. Germline trimming cut 1 base from V and 2 bases from J; bases unmatched to any gene: 2. In DNA, the CDR3 is TGTGCCAGCAGTTTAGGACTAGCGGAACAAGAGACCCAGTACTTC. It codes for CASSLGLAEQETQYF.

This clonotype was detected only a few times. The chain combines TRBV20-1 with TRBJ2-1; no definite D call. The germline gives CDR1 DFQATT, CDR2 SNEGSKA (reference sequence). Trimming removed 0 bases at V and 12 bases at J, with 12 bases between. CDR3 length: 12 residues. CDR3 nucleotide sequence: TGCAGTGCTAGAGATCTGGCGCATGGGCAGTTCTTC. It codes for CSARDLAHGQFF.

Ten or more counts support this clonotype. J is TRBJ1-1 and V is TRBV11-3, with D tentatively TRBD1 (5 bases). The V and J ends lost 1 base and 5 bases respectively, with 14 bases between them. Germline CDR1 reads SGHNT; CDR2 reads YENEEA. This CDR3 spans 15 amino acids. DNA of the CDR3: TGTGCCAGCAGCTTAGCCGTGGCAGGGTATACTGAAGCTTTCTTT. Its translation: CASSLAVAGYTEAFF.